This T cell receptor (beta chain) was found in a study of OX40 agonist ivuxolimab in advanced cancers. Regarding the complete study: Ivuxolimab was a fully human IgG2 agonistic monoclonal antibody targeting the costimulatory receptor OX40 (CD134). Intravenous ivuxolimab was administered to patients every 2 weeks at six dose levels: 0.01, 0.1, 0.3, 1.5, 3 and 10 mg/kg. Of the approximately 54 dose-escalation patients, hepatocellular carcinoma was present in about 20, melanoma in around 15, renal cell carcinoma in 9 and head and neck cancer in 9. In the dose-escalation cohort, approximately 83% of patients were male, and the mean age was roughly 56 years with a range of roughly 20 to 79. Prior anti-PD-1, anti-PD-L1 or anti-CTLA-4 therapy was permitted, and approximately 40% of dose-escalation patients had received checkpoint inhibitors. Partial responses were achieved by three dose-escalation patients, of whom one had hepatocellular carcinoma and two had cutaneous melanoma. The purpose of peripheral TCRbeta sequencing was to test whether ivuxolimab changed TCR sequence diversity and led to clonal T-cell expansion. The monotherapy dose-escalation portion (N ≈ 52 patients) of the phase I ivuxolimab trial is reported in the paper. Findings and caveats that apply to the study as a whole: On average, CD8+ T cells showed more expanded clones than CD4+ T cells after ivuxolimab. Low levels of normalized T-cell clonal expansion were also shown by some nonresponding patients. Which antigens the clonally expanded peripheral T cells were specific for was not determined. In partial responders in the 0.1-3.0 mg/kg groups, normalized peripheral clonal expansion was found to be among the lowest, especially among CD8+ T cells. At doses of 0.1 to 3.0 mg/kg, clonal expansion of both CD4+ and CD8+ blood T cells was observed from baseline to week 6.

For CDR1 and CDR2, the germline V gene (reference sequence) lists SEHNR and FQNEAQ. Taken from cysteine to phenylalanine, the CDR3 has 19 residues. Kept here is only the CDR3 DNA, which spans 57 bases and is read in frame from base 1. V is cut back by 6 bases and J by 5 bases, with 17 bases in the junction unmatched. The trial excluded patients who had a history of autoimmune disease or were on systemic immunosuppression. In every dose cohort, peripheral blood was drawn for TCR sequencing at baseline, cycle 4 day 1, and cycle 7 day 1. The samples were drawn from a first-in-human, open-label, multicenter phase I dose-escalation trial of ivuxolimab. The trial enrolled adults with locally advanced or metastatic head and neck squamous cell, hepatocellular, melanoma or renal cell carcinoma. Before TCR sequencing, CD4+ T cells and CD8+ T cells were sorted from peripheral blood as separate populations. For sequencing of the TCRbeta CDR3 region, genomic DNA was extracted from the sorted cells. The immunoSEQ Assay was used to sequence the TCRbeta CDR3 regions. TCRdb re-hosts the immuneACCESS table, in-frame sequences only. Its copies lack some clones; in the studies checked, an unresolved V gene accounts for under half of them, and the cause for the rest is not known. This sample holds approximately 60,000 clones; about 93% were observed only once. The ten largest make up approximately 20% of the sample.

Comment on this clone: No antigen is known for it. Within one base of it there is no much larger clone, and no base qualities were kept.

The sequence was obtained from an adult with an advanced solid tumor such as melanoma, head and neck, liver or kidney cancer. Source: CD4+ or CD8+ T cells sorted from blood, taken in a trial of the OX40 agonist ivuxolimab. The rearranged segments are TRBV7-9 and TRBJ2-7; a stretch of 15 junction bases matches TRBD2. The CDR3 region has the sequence CASSNGLAGGILLSDEQYF. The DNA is TGTGCCAGCAGTAACGGACTAGCGGGAGGGATCCTGTTGAGTGACGAGCAGTACTTC.